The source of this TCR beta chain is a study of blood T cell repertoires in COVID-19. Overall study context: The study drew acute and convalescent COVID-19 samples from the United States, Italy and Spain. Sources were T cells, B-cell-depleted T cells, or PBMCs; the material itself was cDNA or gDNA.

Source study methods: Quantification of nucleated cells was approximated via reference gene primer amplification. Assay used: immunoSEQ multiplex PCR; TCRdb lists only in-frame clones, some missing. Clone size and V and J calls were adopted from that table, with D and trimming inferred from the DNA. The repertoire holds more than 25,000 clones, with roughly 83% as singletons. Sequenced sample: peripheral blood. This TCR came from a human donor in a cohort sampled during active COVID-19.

CDR3 DNA sequence: TGTGCCAGCAGCTCCTACGAGACCCAGTACTTC. Residues: CASSSYETQYF. J is TRBJ2-5 and V is TRBV5-6, with no clear D. Trimming removed 3 bases at V and 5 bases at J, with 5 bases between. CDR1 SGHDT and CDR2 YYEEEE come from the germline V gene. CDR3 size: 11 residues.